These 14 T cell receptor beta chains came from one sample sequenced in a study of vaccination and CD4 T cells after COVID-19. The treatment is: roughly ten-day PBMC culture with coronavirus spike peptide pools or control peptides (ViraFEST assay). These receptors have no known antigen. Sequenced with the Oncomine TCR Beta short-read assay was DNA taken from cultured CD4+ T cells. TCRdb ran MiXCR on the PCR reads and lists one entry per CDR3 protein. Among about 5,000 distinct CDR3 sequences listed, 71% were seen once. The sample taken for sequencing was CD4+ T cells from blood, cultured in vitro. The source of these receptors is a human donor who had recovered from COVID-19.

CDR3 loop: CASSLGGSSYEQYF. The CDR3 DNA is TGTGCCAGCAGTCTAGGGGGAAGTTCCTACGAGCAGTACTTC. The chain carries TRBV12-3 or TRBV12-4 and TRBJ2-7; D possibly corresponds to TRBD1 (6 bases). Trimming cost V 5 bases and J 1 base, with 12 bases left between them. CDR3 length: 14 amino acids.

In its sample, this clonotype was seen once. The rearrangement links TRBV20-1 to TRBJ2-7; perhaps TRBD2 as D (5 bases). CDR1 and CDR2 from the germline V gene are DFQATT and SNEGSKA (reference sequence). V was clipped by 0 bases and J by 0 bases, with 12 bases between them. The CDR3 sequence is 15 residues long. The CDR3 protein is CSARDLTSGSYEQYF. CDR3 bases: TGCAGTGCTAGAGATCTAACCAGCGGCTCCTACGAGCAGTACTTC.

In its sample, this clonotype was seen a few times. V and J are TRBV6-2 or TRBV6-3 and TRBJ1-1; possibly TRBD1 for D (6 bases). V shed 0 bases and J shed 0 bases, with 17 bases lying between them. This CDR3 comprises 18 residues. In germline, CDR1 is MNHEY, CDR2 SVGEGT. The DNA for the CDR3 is TGTGCCAGCAGTTACTCGACTCGGGGTAGGGGGATGAACACTGAAGCTTTCTTT. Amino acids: CASSYSTRGRGMNTEAFF.

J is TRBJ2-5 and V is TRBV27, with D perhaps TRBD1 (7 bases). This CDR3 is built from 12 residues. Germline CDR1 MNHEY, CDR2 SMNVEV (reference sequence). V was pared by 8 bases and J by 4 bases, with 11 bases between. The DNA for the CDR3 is TGTGCCAGCGGCCAGGGGGGAGAGACCCAGTACTTC. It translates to CASGQGGETQYF.

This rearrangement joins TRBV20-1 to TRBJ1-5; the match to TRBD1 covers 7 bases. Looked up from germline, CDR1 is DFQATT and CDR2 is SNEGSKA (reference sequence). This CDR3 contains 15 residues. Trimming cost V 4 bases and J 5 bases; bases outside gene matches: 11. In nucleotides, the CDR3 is TGCAGTGCTACCCAGGGGGGGTCTTTGGATCAGCCCCAGCATTTT. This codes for CSATQGGSLDQPQHF.

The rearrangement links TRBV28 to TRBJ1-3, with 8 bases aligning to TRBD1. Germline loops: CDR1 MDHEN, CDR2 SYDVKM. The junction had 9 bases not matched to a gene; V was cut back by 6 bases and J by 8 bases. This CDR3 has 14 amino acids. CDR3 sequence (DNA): TGTGCCAGCAGACCGCCGACAGGGGCCCACACCATATATTTT. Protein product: CASRPPTGAHTIYF. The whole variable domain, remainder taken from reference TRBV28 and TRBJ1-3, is DVKVTQSSRYLVKRTGEKVFLECVQDMDHENMFWYRQDPGLGLRLIYFSYDVKMKEKGDIPEGYSVSREKKERFSLILESASTNQTSMYLCASRPPTGAHTIYFGEGSWLTVV.

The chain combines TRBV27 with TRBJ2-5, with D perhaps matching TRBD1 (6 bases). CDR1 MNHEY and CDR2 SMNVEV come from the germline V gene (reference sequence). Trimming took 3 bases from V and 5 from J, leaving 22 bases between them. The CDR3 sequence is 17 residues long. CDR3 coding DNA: TGTGCCAGCAGTTTGTGGCAGGGGCCCGCGACGAGGGAGACCCAGTACTTC. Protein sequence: CASSLWQGPATRETQYF.

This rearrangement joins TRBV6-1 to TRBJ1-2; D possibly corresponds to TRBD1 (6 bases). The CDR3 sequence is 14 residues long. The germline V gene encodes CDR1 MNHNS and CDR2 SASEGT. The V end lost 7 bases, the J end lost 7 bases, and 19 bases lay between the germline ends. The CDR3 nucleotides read TGTGCCAGCAACCCACTCGGGGGGGCCTTTGGCTACACCTTC. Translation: CASNPLGGAFGYTF.

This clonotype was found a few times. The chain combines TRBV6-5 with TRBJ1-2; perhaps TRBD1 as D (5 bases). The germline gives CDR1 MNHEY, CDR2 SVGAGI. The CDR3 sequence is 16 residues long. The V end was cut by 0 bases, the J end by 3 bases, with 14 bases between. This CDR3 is CASSYSNRGADYGYTF. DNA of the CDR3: TGTGCCAGCAGTTACTCGAATAGAGGGGCGGACTATGGCTACACCTTC.

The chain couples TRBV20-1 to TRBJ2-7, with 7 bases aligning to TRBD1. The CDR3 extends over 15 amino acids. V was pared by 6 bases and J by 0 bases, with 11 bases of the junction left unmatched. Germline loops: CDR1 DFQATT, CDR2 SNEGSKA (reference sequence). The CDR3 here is CSAREQGKSSYEQYF. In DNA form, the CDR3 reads TGCAGTGCACGGGAACAGGGGAAGAGCTCCTACGAGCAGTACTTC.

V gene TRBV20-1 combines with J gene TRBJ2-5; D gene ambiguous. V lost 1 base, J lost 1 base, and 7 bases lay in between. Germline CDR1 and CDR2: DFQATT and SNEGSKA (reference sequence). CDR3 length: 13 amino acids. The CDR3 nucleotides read TGCAGTGCTAGAGGAGGTAGCCAAGAGACCCAGTACTTC. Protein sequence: CSARGGSQETQYF.

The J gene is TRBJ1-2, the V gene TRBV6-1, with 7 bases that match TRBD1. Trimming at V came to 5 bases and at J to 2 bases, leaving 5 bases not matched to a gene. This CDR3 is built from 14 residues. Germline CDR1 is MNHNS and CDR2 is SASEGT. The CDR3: CASSPQGFNYGYTF. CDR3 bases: TGTGCCAGCAGTCCACAGGGGTTCAACTATGGCTACACCTTC.

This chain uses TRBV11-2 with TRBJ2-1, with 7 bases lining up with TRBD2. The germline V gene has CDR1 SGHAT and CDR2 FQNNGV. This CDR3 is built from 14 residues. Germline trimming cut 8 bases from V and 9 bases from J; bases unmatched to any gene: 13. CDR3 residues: CASSPSWGEGEQFF. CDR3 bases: TGTGCCAGCTCCCCCTCATGGGGGGAGGGTGAGCAGTTCTTC. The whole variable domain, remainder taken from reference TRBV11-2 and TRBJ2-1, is EAGVAQSPRYKIIEKRQSVAFWCNPISGHATLYWYQQILGQGPKLLIQFQNNGVVDDSQLPKDRFSAERLKGVDSTLKIQPAKLEDSAVYLCASSPSWGEGEQFFGPGTRLTVL.

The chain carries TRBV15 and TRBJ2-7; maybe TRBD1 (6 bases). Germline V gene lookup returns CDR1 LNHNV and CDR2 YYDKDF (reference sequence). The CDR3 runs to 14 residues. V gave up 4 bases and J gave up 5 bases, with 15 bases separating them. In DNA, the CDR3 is TGTGCCACCAGCAAGGGTCAGGGGTTAGACGAGCAGTACTTC. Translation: CATSKGQGLDEQYF.